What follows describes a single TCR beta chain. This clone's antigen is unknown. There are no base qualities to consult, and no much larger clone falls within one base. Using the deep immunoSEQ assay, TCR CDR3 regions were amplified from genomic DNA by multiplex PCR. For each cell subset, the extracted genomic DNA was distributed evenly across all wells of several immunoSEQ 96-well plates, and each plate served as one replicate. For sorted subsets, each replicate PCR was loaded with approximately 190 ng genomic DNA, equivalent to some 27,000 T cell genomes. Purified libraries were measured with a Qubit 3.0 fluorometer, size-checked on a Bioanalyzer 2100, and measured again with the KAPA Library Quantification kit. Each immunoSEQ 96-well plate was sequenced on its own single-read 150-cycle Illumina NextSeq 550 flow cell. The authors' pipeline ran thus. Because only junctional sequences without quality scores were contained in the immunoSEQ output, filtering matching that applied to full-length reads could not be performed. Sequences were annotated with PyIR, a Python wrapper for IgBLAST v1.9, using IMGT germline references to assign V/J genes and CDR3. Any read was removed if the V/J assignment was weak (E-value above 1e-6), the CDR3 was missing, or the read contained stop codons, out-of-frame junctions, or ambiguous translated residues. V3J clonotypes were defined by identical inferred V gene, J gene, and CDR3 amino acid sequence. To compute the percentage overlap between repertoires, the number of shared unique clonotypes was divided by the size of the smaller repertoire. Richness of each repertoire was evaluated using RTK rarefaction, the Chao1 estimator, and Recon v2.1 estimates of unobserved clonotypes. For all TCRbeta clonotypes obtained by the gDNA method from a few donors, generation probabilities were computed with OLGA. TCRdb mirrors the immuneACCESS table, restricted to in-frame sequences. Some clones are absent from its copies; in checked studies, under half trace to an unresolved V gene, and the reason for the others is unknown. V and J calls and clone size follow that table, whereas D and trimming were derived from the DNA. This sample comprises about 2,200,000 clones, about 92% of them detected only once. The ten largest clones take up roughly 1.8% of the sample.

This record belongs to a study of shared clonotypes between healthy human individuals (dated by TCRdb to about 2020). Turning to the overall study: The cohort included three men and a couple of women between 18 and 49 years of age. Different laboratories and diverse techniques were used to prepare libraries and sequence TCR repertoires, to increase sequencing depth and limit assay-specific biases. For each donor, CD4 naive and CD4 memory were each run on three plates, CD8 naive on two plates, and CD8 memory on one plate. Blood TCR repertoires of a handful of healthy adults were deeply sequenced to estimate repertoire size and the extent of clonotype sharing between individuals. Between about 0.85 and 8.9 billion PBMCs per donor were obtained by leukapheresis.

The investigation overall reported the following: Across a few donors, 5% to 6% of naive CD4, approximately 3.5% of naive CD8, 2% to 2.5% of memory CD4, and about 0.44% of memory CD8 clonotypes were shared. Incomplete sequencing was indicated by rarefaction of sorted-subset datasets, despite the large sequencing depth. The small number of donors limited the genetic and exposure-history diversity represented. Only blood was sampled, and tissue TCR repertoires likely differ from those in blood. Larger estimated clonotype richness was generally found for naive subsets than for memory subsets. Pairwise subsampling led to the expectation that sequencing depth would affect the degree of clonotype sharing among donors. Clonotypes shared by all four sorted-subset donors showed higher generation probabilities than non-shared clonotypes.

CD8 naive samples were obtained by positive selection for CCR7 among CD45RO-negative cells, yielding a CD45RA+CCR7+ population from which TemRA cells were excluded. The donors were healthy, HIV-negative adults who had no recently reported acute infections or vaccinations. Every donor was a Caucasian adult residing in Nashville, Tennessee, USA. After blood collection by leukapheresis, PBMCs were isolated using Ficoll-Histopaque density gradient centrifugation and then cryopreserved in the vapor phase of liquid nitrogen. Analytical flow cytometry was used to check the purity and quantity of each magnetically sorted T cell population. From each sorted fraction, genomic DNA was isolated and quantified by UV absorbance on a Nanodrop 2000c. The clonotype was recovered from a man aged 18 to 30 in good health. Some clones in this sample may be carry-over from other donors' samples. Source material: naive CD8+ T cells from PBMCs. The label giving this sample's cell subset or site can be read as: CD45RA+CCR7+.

At the DNA level, the sequence is TGCGCCAGCAGCTTGGGGGACCGAACCTACGAGCAGTACTTC. The resulting protein is CASSLGDRTYEQYF. The sequence is built from TRBV5-1 and TRBJ2-7; the D gene could be either TRBD1 or TRBD2, each agreeing at 5 bases. The germline V gene provides CDR1 SGHRS and CDR2 YFSETQ. The cysteine opens and the phenylalanine closes a CDR3 of 14 amino acids. The DNA shown is the 42-base CDR3, in frame from base 1. The germline ends are 9 bases apart after V is trimmed by 0 bases and J by 2 bases.